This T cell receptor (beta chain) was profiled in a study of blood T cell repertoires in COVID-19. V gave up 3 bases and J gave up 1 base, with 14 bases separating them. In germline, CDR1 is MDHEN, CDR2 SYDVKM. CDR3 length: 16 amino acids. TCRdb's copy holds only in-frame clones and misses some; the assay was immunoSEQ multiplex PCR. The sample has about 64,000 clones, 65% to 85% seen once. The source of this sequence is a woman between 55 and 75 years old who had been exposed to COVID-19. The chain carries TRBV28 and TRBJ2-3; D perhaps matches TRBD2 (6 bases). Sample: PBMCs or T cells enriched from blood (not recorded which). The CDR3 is CASSFNRGSGTDTQYF. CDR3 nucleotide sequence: TGTGCCAGCAGTTTCAATCGGGGGAGTGGCACAGATACGCAGTATTTT.